This passage covers 8 T cell receptor beta chains from one sample sequenced in a study of T cell responses to AZD1222 COVID-19 vaccine. Only in-frame clones appear in the TCRdb table, and some are missing; sequencing was by immunoSEQ multiplex PCR. The sample shows around 96,000 clones, 80% to 95% of them seen only once. The sequencing here drew on peripheral blood, taken 28 days after the second AZD1222 dose. The receptor source for this set is an adult who received the AZD1222 COVID-19 vaccine.

V is TRBV6-5 and J is TRBJ1-5; a possible D gene is TRBD1 (5 bases). CDR3 length: 15 amino acids. Trimming removed 6 bases at V and 0 bases at J, with 12 bases between. Germline V gives CDR1 MNHEY, CDR2 SVGAGI. The CDR3 nucleotides are TGTGCCAGCAGGAAGTCCGGGACTAGCAATCAGCCCCAGCATTTT. This encodes CASRKSGTSNQPQHF.

V usage is TRBV5-1 and J usage is TRBJ2-2; TRBD1 aligns across 7 bases. CDR1 and CDR2 (germline): SGHRS, YFSETQ. Trimming cost V 2 bases and J 4 bases; bases outside gene matches: 8. The CDR3 covers 16 residues. The DNA for the CDR3 is TGCGCCAGCAGCTTAAGCGCCGGGACAGTCACCGGGGAGCTGTTTTTT. It codes for CASSLSAGTVTGELFF.

V and J are TRBV5-6 and TRBJ2-3, with TRBD2 matching over 12 bases. Per germline, CDR1 SGHDT and CDR2 YYEEEE. Trimming took 4 bases from V and 2 from J; bases not matched to a gene: 8. The CDR3 is 17 residues long. The CDR3 loop is CASSLRTSGIPTDTQYF. The DNA for the CDR3 is TGTGCCAGCAGCCTTCGGACTAGCGGGATACCCACAGATACGCAGTATTTT.

The rearrangement uses TRBV2 and TRBJ2-7; D is possibly TRBD2 (5 bases). Germline CDR1 is SNHLY and CDR2 is FYNNEI. The CDR3 sequence is 15 residues long. V dropped 3 bases and J dropped 0 bases, with 12 bases sitting between them. This chain's CDR3 is CASSDGGRRSYEQYF. For the CDR3, the DNA is TGTGCCAGCAGTGATGGAGGCAGGCGCTCCTACGAGCAGTACTTC.

The gene calls are TRBV5-6 and TRBJ2-7, with TRBD2 matching over 10 bases. The CDR3 loop spans 11 amino acids. Per germline, CDR1 SGHDT and CDR2 YYEEEE. V was clipped by 4 bases and J by 10 bases; unmatched bases: 2. In DNA form, the CDR3 reads TGTGCCAGCAGCCGGACTAGCGGACAGTACTTC. Its translation is CASSRTSGQYF.

This chain's CDR3 is CASSNRGRGQETQYF. CDR3 DNA sequence: TGCGCCAGCAGTAACAGGGGGCGAGGACAAGAGACCCAGTACTTC. The V call is TRBV10-2, the J call TRBJ2-5; 9 bases are a match to TRBD1. Losses at the gene ends were 5 bases for V and 2 bases for J; bases not matched to a gene: 6. This CDR3 has 15 amino acids. CDR1 is WSHSY, CDR2 SAAADI, per germline.

The chain has TRBV7-9 and TRBJ1-4, with 7 bases lining up with TRBD1. Germline assignment: CDR1 SEHNR and CDR2 FQNEAQ (reference sequence). V was clipped by 1 base and J by 4 bases; unmatched bases: 9. CDR3 length equals 17 residues. CDR3: CASSLGPGTEVNEKLFF. The CDR3 region has the DNA TGTGCCAGCAGCTTAGGCCCCGGGACAGAGGTTAATGAAAAACTGTTTTTT.

The chain links TRBV13 to TRBJ1-2; D remains unclear. V lost 5 bases and J lost 8, with 12 bases in between. This CDR3 contains 12 residues. The germline V gene has CDR1 PRHDT and CDR2 FYEKMQ (reference sequence). The chain's CDR3 is CASSQSLGGYTF. The DNA of the CDR3 is TGTGCCAGCAGCCAATCTCTCGGGGGCTACACCTTC.